This TCR beta chain was obtained from a study of shared clonotypes between healthy human individuals. The protocol was immunoSEQ multiplex PCR, while the TCRdb copy is restricted to in-frame clones and leaves out a portion. The sample consists of around 700,000 clones, about two thirds of them appearing once. Notes on the study in general: Memory subsets had estimated richness that was generally smaller than that of naive subsets.

As for this clone: No antigen is known for it. Other nucleotide sequences in the sample specify the same CDR3.

Germline trimming cut 4 bases from V and 4 bases from J; bases unmatched to any gene: 4. CDR3 length: 15 residues. Germline CDR1 SGHRS, CDR2 YFSETQ. This sequence was found in a woman aged 25 to 39 in good health. The specimen sequenced was memory CD4+ T cells sorted from blood. Subset meaning: CD45RA-negative fraction. V is TRBV5-1 and J is TRBJ2-1; 11 positions agree with TRBD2. The CDR3 bases are TGCGCCAGCAGCCTTACTAGCGGGAGTTACAATGAGCAGTTCTTC. Amino acids: CASSLTSGSYNEQFF.